The 22 T cell receptor beta chains reported below all come from one sample, sequenced in a study of T cell responses to AZD1222 COVID-19 vaccine. TCRdb's table, derived via immunoSEQ multiplex PCR, lists solely in-frame clones and lacks some. The sample lists some 110,000 clones; more than 75% were seen once. The specimen comprised peripheral blood, sampled 28 days after the second dose of the MenACWY control vaccine. These receptors originate from an adult who received the MenACWY meningococcal vaccine as a control.

This clone was seen a few times. The chain employs TRBV28 and TRBJ1-4; weak D call: TRBD1 (5 bases). V lost 3 bases to trimming and J lost 0 bases, with 11 bases between them. The germline V gene encodes CDR1 MDHEN and CDR2 SYDVKM. This CDR3 is built from 16 residues. The CDR3 DNA reads as TGTGCCAGCAGTTTCTGGGACTTGGCAACTAATGAAAAACTGTTTTTT. Encoded protein: CASSFWDLATNEKLFF.

The rearrangement joins TRBV5-5 to TRBJ2-1; D call uncertain. Germline assignment: CDR1 SGHKS and CDR2 YYEKEE (reference sequence). The CDR3 is made up of 13 amino acids. The ends were cut back, 6 bases at V and 4 bases at J, with 11 bases in the middle. The CDR3 spells CASTHFLYNEQFF. DNA for the CDR3: TGTGCCAGCACCCATTTTTTGTACAATGAGCAGTTCTTC.

V gene TRBV10-3 combines with J gene TRBJ1-4, with TRBD1 identical over 7 bases. After removal of 2 bases from V and 4 bases from J, the junction contained 7 bases not matched to a gene. The CDR3 extends over 16 amino acids. Germline CDR1 ENHRY, CDR2 SYGVKD. The CDR3 loop reads CAISEGDDRVNEKLFF. As DNA, the CDR3 is TGTGCCATCAGTGAGGGAGACGACAGGGTTAATGAAAAACTGTTTTTT.

This rearrangement joins TRBV7-2 to TRBJ2-1, with D hard to call. In germline, CDR1 is SGHTA, CDR2 FQGNSA. Trimming removed 1 base at V and 0 bases at J, with 10 bases between. CDR3 length: 16 residues. The CDR3 DNA reads as TGTGCCAGCAGCTTAGGGATGGGAAGCTCCTACAATGAGCAGTTCTTC. Translated: CASSLGMGSSYNEQFF.

The chain links TRBV6-2 or TRBV6-3 to TRBJ1-1; 8 bases align to TRBD1. Looked up from germline, CDR1 is MNHEY and CDR2 is SVGEGT. The junction had 8 bases not matched to a gene; V was cut back by 6 bases and J by 5 bases. CDR3 length: 14 residues. The CDR3 region has the DNA TGTGCCAGCAGCCTGACGGACAGGGATACTGAAGCTTTCTTT. Its translation: CASSLTDRDTEAFF.

This rearrangement joins TRBV5-1 to TRBJ1-2; D is ambiguous. The CDR3 consists of 13 residues. CDR1 is SGHRS, CDR2 YFSETQ, per germline. Trimming cost V 4 bases and J 4 bases, with 11 bases left between them. CDR3 loop: CASSRNSGYGYTF. The CDR3 region has the DNA TGCGCCAGCAGCCGGAATAGCGGCTATGGCTACACCTTC.

The rearrangement links TRBV24-1 to TRBJ2-2, with D uncertain. The length of the CDR3 is 15 residues. The V and J ends lost 1 base and 3 bases respectively, with 8 bases between them. CDR1 is KGHDR, CDR2 SFDVKD, per germline. In DNA, the CDR3 is TGTGCCACCAGTGATTTATCACAGCACACCGGGGAGCTGTTTTTT. It is translated as CATSDLSQHTGELFF.

A single count supports this clone. The chain joins TRBV19 to TRBJ2-1; 11 positions agree with TRBD1. This CDR3 spans 17 amino acids. The trim removed 6 bases at V and 0 bases at J, leaving 7 bases unmatched. CDR1 and CDR2 from the germline V gene are LNHDA and SQIVND (reference sequence). The CDR3 bases are TGTGCCAGTAGGACAACTGGGACAGGGGGCTCCTACAATGAGCAGTTCTTC. Translated: CASRTTGTGGSYNEQFF.

The chain is built from TRBV6-5 and TRBJ2-5, with a weak D call TRBD2 (6 bases). CDR3 length: 13 residues. The V end was cut by 6 bases, the J end by 5 bases, with 13 bases between. The germline V gene has CDR1 MNHEY and CDR2 SVGAGI. In nucleotides, the CDR3 is TGTGCCAGCAGCCCCACTCGGGAGGAGACCCAGTACTTC. It codes for CASSPTREETQYF.

The CDR3 reads CASSERTSGAGELFF. The DNA for the CDR3 is TGTGCCAGCAGTGAACGGACTAGCGGGGCCGGGGAGCTGTTTTTT. The chain links TRBV2 to TRBJ2-2; TRBD2 matches 12 bases. Germline trimming cut 2 bases from V and 6 bases from J; bases unmatched to any gene: 1. CDR1 is SNHLY, CDR2 FYNNEI, per germline. CDR3 size: 15 residues.

V is TRBV6-2 or TRBV6-3 and J is TRBJ2-1; TRBD2 aligns across 9 bases. Germline CDR1 MNHEY, CDR2 SVGEGT. The CDR3 consists of 17 residues. Trimming at V came to 0 bases and at J to 9 bases, leaving 12 bases not matched to a gene. The CDR3 loop reads CASSYSPSGVLRVEQFF. The DNA for the CDR3 is TGTGCCAGCAGTTACTCGCCTAGCGGGGTTTTAAGGGTTGAGCAGTTCTTC.

The chain uses TRBV11-1 and TRBJ2-7; the match to TRBD1 covers 9 bases. The V segment lost 5 bases and the J segment 3 bases; nucleotides outside the gene matches: 8. CDR1 and CDR2 (germline): SGHAT, FQDESV (reference sequence). The CDR3 has 15 amino acids. The CDR3: CASSPRTGEIYEQYF. Here the CDR3 DNA reads TGTGCCAGCAGCCCTCGGACAGGGGAAATCTACGAGCAGTACTTC.

This clone occurred once. The CDR3, as DNA: TGTGCCAGCAGTTTATCTTGGCAGCGTCAGGACATTCAGTACTTC. Encoded protein: CASSLSWQRQDIQYF. This sequence joins TRBV27 and TRBJ2-4; no clear D gene. V was trimmed by 0 bases and J by 8 bases, leaving 14 bases between them. The germline V gene encodes CDR1 MNHEY and CDR2 SMNVEV (reference sequence). The CDR3 runs to 15 residues.

V and J are TRBV2 and TRBJ1-1; 7 bases fit TRBD1. Germline lookup yields CDR1 SNHLY and CDR2 FYNNEI. V lost 6 bases to trimming and J lost 3 bases; unmatched junction nucleotides: 4. The CDR3 spans 13 residues. CDR3 loop: CASRQQGYTEAFF. CDR3 bases: TGTGCCAGCAGACAACAGGGGTACACTGAAGCTTTCTTT. The entire variable domain, with the rest obtained from reference TRBV2 and TRBJ1-1, is as follows: EPEVTQTPSHQVTQMGQEVILRCVPISNHLYFYWYRQILGQKVEFLVSFYNNEISEKSEIFDDQFSVERPDGSNFTLKIRSTKLEDSAMYFCASRQQGYTEAFFGQGTRLTVV.

V usage is TRBV24-1 and J usage is TRBJ2-5, with D perhaps matching TRBD1 (5 bases). This CDR3 has 15 amino acids. The V gene's germline CDR1 is KGHDR and CDR2 SFDVKD. Trimming pared 1 base from V and 1 base from J, leaving 9 bases between. The CDR3 nucleotides read TGTGCCACCAGTGATTTCACAGGTTCCCAAGAGACCCAGTACTTC. As protein: CATSDFTGSQETQYF.

This clone was counted only a few times. The rearrangement joins TRBV11-1 to TRBJ1-1, with TRBD1 matching over 8 bases. Germline CDR1 SGHAT, CDR2 FQDESV (reference sequence). This CDR3 has 16 residues. The junction had 12 bases not matched to a gene; V was cut back by 5 bases and J by 4 bases. CDR3 nucleotides: TGTGCCAGCAGCCCCCGTCCCCAGGGGGCGAGCACTGAAGCTTTCTTT. Its translation: CASSPRPQGASTEAFF.

The chain joins TRBV5-6 to TRBJ1-4; possibly TRBD1 for D (5 bases). The CDR3 length is 16 residues. Germline V gives CDR1 SGHDT, CDR2 YYEEEE. The V end was cut by 3 bases, the J end by 1 base, with 13 bases between. CDR3 in DNA: TGTGCCAGCAGCTACAGGCTGGGGGTAACTAATGAAAAACTGTTTTTT. Translation gives CASSYRLGVTNEKLFF.

CDR3 bases: TGTGCCAGCAGTGATCGCCAGGGACAGGGGGAAAAACTGTTTTTT. Amino acids: CASSDRQGQGEKLFF. V is TRBV6-6 and J is TRBJ1-4, with 10 bases identical to TRBD1. Germline V lookup: CDR1 MNHNY, CDR2 SVGAGI (reference sequence). V was clipped by 5 bases and J by 8 bases; unmatched bases: 8. This CDR3 is 15 amino acids long.

CDR3 region: CAPLKRGRPYNEQFF. CDR3 in DNA: TGTGCCCCTCTCAAAAGGGGCCGCCCCTACAATGAGCAGTTCTTC. The genes are TRBV6-4 and TRBJ2-1; TRBD1 might be the D (5 bases). Trimming cost V 11 bases and J 2 bases, with 19 bases left between them. The CDR3 consists of 15 residues. Germline V lookup: CDR1 MRHNA, CDR2 SNTAGT.

The V gene is TRBV13, the J gene TRBJ2-1, with a weak D call TRBD1 (5 bases). Per germline, CDR1 PRHDT and CDR2 FYEKMQ (reference sequence). The V end was cut by 5 bases, the J end by 6 bases, with 17 bases between. The CDR3 consists of 15 residues. The CDR3 DNA sequence: TGTGCCAGCAGCCCACAGGAGATCGACGCCAATGAGCAGTTCTTC. Translation: CASSPQEIDANEQFF.

Remarks on this clone: Germline and junction disagree at one end, which may indicate a read error. This sample also contains other DNA sequences that code for the same CDR3. The V gene is TRBV29-1, the J gene TRBJ1-2; no clear D. Germline CDR1 SQVTM, CDR2 ANQGSEA. The CDR3 runs to 11 residues. CDR3 loop: CSVLGLDGHTF. For the CDR3, the DNA is TGCAGCGTTTTAGGGCTCGATGGCCACACCTTC.

The genes are TRBV6-1 and TRBJ1-5; D unclear. Germline CDR1 is MNHNS and CDR2 is SASEGT. Trimming took 1 base from V and 3 from J, leaving 7 bases between them. The CDR3 length is 14 residues. The CDR3 DNA reads TGTGCCAGCAGTGAAGGCGGATACAATCAGCCCCAGCATTTT. It encodes CASSEGGYNQPQHF.